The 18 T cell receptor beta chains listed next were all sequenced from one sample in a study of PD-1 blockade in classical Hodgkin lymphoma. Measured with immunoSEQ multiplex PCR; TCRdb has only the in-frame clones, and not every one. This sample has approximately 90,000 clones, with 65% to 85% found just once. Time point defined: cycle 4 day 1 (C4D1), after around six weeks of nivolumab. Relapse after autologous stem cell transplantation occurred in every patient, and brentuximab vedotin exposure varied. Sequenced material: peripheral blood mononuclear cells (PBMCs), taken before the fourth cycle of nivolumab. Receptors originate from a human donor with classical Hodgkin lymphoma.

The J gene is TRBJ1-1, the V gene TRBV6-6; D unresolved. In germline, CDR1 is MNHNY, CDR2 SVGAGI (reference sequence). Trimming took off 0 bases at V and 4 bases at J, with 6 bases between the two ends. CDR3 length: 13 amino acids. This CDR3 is CASSYSHGTEAFF. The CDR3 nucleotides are TGTGCCAGCAGTTACTCACATGGCACTGAAGCTTTCTTT.

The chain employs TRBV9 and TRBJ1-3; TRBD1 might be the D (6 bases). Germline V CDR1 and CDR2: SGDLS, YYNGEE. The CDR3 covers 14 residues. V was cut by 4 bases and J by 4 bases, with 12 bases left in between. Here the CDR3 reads CASSLGTPGNTIYF. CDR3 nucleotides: TGTGCCAGCAGCCTGGGGACACCAGGAAACACCATATATTTT.

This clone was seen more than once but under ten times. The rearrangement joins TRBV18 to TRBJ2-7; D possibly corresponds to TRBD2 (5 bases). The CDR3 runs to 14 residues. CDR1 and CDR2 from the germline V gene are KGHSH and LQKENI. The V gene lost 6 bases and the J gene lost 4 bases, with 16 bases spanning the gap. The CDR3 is CASSTRAPGYEQYF. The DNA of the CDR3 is TGTGCCAGCTCTACCCGGGCCCCGGGGTACGAGCAGTACTTC.

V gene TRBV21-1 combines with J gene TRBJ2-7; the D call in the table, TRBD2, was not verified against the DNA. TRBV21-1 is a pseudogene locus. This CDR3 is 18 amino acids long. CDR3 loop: CASSKAGGGSPSPGEQYF. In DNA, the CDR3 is TGTGCCAGCAGCAAAGCTGGGGGGGGCTCACCCTCCCCGGGGGAGCAGTACTTC.

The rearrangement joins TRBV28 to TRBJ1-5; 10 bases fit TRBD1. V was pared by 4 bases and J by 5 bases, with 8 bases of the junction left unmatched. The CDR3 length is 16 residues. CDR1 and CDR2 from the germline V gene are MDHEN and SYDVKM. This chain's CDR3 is CASSSPTGGAYQPQHF. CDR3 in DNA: TGTGCCAGCAGTTCGCCGACAGGGGGCGCGTATCAGCCCCAGCATTTT.

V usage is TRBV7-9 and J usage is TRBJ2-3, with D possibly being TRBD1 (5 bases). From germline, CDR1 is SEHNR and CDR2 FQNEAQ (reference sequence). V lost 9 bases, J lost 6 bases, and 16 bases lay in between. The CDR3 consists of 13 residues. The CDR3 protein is CASQPPGADTQYF. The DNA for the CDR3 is TGTGCCAGTCAACCGCCTGGGGCTGATACGCAGTATTTT. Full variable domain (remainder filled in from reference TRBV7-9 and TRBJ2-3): DTGVSQNPRHKITKRGQNVTFRCDPISEHNRLYWYRQTLGQGPEFLTYFQNEAQLEKSRLLSDRFSAERPKGSFSTLEIQRTEQGDSAMYLCASQPPGADTQYFGPGTRLTVL.

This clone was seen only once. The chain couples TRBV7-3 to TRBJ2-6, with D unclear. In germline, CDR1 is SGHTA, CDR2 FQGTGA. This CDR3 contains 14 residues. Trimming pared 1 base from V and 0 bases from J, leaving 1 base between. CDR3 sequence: CASSLNSGANVLTF. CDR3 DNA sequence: TGTGCCAGCAGCTTAAACTCTGGGGCCAACGTCCTGACTTTC.

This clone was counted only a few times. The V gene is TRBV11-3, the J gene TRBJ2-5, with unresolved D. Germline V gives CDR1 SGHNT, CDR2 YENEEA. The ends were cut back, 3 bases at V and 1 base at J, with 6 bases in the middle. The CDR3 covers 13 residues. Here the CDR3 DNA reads TGTGCCAGCAGCTTCGGGTTCCAAGAGACCCAGTACTTC. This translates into CASSFGFQETQYF.

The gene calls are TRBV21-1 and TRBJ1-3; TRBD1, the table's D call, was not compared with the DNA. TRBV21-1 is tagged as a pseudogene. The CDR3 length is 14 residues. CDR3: CASSIPGTANTIYF. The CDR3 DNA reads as TGTGCCAGCAGCATCCCCGGGACAGCCAACACCATATATTTT.

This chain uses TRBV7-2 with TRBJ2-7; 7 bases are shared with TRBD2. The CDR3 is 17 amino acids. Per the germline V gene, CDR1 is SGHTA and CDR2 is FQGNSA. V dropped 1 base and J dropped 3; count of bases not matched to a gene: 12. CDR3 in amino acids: CASSLVGAGATLYEQYF. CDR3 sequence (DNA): TGTGCCAGCAGCTTAGTAGGGGCGGGAGCCACTCTCTACGAGCAGTACTTC.

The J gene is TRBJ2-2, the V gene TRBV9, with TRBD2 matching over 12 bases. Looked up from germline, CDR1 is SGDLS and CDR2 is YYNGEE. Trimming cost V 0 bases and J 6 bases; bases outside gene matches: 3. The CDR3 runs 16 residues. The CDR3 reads CASSVVASGRAGELFF. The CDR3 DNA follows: TGTGCCAGCAGCGTAGTGGCTAGCGGGAGGGCCGGGGAGCTGTTTTTT.

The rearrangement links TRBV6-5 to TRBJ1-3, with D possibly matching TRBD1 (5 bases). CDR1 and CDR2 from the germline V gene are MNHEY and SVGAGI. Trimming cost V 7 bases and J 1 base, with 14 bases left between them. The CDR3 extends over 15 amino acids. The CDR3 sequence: CASKPVGGSGNTIYF. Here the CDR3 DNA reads TGTGCCAGCAAGCCGGTGGGGGGTTCTGGAAACACCATATATTTT.

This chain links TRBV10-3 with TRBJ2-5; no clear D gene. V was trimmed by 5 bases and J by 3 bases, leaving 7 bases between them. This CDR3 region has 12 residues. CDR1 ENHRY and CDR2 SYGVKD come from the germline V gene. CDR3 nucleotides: TGTGCCATCAGTCGCCAGGAAGAGACCCAGTACTTC. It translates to CAISRQEETQYF.

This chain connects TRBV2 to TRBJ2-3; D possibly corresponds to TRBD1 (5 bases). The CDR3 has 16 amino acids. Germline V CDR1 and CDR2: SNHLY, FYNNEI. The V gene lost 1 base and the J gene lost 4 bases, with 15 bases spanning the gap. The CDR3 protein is CASSEGGGRVADTQYF. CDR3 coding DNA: TGTGCCAGCAGTGAAGGGGGTGGCAGGGTGGCAGATACGCAGTATTTT.

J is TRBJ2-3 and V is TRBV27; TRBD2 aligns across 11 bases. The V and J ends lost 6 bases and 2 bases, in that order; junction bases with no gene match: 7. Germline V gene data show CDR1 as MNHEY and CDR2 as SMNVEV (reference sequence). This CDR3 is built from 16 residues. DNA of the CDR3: TGTGCCAGCAGGCTAGCGGGAGGCTCTTTCACAGATACGCAGTATTTT. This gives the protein CASRLAGGSFTDTQYF.

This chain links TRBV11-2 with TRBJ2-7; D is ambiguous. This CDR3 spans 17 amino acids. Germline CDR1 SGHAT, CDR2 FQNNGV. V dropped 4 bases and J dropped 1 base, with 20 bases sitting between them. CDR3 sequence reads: CASSSRPVAQESYEQYF. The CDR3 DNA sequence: TGTGCCAGCAGCTCCCGACCCGTAGCTCAGGAATCCTACGAGCAGTACTTC.

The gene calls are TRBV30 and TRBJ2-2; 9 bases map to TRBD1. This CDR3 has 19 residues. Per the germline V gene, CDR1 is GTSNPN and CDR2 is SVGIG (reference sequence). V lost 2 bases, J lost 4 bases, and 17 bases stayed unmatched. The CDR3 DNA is TGTGCCTGGAGTAGGCCGGGACAGGGTCCCCCGTTAAGCACCGGGGAGCTGTTTTTT. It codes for CAWSRPGQGPPLSTGELFF.

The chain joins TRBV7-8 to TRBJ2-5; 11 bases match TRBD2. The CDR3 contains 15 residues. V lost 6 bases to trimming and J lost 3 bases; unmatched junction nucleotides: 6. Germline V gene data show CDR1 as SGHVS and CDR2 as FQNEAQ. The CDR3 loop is CASRRRGLAEETQYF. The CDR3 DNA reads TGTGCCAGCAGACGACGGGGACTAGCGGAAGAGACCCAGTACTTC.